A selection of T cell receptor beta chains follows, all from one sample in a study of T cells after yellow fever vaccination. MiXCR, run by TCRdb on the 5' RACE reads, gives a single entry per CDR3 protein. The table lists about 320,000 distinct CDR3 sequences, 3.5% to 5% of them singletons. The sequenced sample was PBMCs, obtained 15 days after the yellow fever booster vaccination. The receptors stem from a man between 18 and 35 years old who received the YFV17D yellow fever vaccine. Each CDR3 is given with its conserved first and last residue. D genes are given only for firm matches. Clone size is shown for a subset of rows, as once, few, many or a class of expanded clone.

j_gene: TRBJ2-1
v_gene: TRBV12-3/TRBV12-4
d_gene: TRBD1
abundance: few
len: 14
CDR3aa: CASGTGSNYNEQFF
CDR3nt: TGTGCCTCGGGGACAGGGTCTAACTACAATGAGCAGTTCTTC

j_gene: TRBJ2-4
v_gene: TRBV20-1
d_gene: NA
abundance: many
len: 16
CDR3aa: CSASPRVGSPKNIQYF
CDR3nt: TGCAGTGCCTCACCTAGGGTGGGGTCCCCCAAAAACATTCAGTACTTC

j_gene: TRBJ1-2
v_gene: TRBV6-2/TRBV6-3
d_gene: NA
abundance: few
len: 12
CDR3aa: CARRGGSYGYTF
CDR3nt: TGTGCCAGAAGGGGGGGTAGCTATGGCTACACCTTC

j_gene: TRBJ2-3
v_gene: TRBV15
d_gene: TRBD2
abundance: many
len: 19
CDR3aa: CATSREFGLQAGRTDTQYF
CDR3nt: TGTGCCACCAGCAGAGAGTTCGGGTTACAAGCGGGACGCACAGATACGCAGTATTTT

j_gene: TRBJ1-2
v_gene: TRBV4-1
d_gene: TRBD1
abundance: few
len: 15
CDR3aa: CASSRGTGGSYGYTF
CDR3nt: TGCGCCAGCAGCCGTGGGACAGGAGGATCCTATGGCTACACCTTC

j_gene: TRBJ1-1
v_gene: TRBV4-3
d_gene: NA
abundance: NA
len: 11
CDR3aa: CASSQEDYAFF
CDR3nt: TGCGCCAGCAGCCAAGAAGACTATGCTTTCTTT

j_gene: TRBJ2-1
v_gene: TRBV27
d_gene: NA
abundance: NA
len: 15
CDR3aa: CASSSGLISYNEQFF
CDR3nt: TGTGCCAGCAGTTCTGGCCTGATCTCCTACAATGAGCAGTTCTTC

j_gene: TRBJ1-6
v_gene: TRBV7-2
d_gene: TRBD1
abundance: few
len: 14
CDR3aa: CASSTDRGRSPLHF
CDR3nt: TGTGCCAGCAGCACCGACAGGGGCCGGTCACCCCTCCACTTT

j_gene: TRBJ2-4
v_gene: TRBV7-2
d_gene: NA
abundance: few
len: 17
CDR3aa: CASSLTSGVRGANIQYF
CDR3nt: TGTGCCAGCAGCTTAACTTCGGGGGTGCGTGGGGCAAACATTCAGTACTTC

j_gene: TRBJ2-2
v_gene: TRBV13
d_gene: NA
abundance: NA
len: 16
CDR3aa: CASSLMDTVDTGELFF
CDR3nt: TGTGCCAGCAGCTTAATGGATACGGTAGACACCGGGGAGCTGTTTTTT

j_gene: TRBJ1-2
v_gene: TRBV12-3/TRBV12-4
d_gene: NA
abundance: NA
len: 16
CDR3aa: CASSARDRTRLYGYTF
CDR3nt: TGTGCCAGCAGTGCAAGAGACAGGACGAGGTTATATGGCTACACCTTC

j_gene: TRBJ2-5
v_gene: TRBV12-3/TRBV12-4
d_gene: TRBD1
abundance: NA
len: 15
CDR3aa: CASSPVQGGPETQYF
CDR3nt: TGTGCCAGCAGTCCCGTACAGGGGGGCCCAGAGACCCAGTACTTC

j_gene: TRBJ1-1
v_gene: TRBV7-9
d_gene: NA
abundance: few
len: 11
CDR3aa: CASVRYTEAFF
CDR3nt: TGTGCCAGCGTCAGGTACACTGAAGCTTTCTTT

j_gene: TRBJ2-7
v_gene: TRBV5-1
d_gene: TRBD2
abundance: NA
len: 15
CDR3aa: CASSLISGTSYEQYF
CDR3nt: TGCGCCAGCAGCTTGATTAGCGGGACATCCTACGAGCAGTACTTC

j_gene: TRBJ2-3
v_gene: TRBV6-2/TRBV6-3
d_gene: NA
abundance: NA
len: 17
CDR3aa: CASSYSEGVSSTDTQYF
CDR3nt: TGTGCCAGCAGTTACTCAGAGGGGGTTTCAAGCACAGATACGCAGTATTTT

j_gene: TRBJ2-5
v_gene: TRBV30
d_gene: NA
abundance: few
len: 11
CDR3aa: CAWSVGETQYF
CDR3nt: TGTGCCTGGAGTGTGGGAGAGACCCAGTACTTC

j_gene: TRBJ2-1
v_gene: TRBV5-1
d_gene: TRBD2
abundance: many
len: 18
CDR3aa: CASSLEGASGGLNNEQFF
CDR3nt: TGCGCCAGCAGCTTGGAGGGGGCTAGCGGGGGACTTAACAATGAGCAGTTCTTC

j_gene: TRBJ1-2
v_gene: TRBV5-5
d_gene: NA
abundance: many
len: 14
CDR3aa: CASSLGSGYGGYTF
CDR3nt: TGTGCCAGCAGCTTGGGATCGGGGTACGGTGGCTACACCTTC

j_gene: TRBJ1-2
v_gene: TRBV20-1
d_gene: NA
abundance: few
len: 13
CDR3aa: CSAFMGVYDGYTF
CDR3nt: TGCAGTGCTTTCATGGGGGTATACGATGGCTACACCTTC

j_gene: TRBJ1-1
v_gene: TRBV7-9
d_gene: TRBD1
abundance: many
len: 12
CDR3aa: CASSLAAGGAFF
CDR3nt: TGTGCCAGCAGCTTAGCGGCAGGGGGTGCTTTCTTT

j_gene: TRBJ1-2
v_gene: TRBV12-3/TRBV12-4
d_gene: NA
abundance: many
len: 15
CDR3aa: CASSSPGAALYGYTF
CDR3nt: TGTGCCAGCAGTTCCCCGGGGGCCGCCCTATATGGCTACACCTTC

j_gene: TRBJ2-7
v_gene: TRBV7-9
d_gene: NA
abundance: many
len: 13
CDR3aa: CASSVPSSYEQYF
CDR3nt: TGTGCCAGCAGCGTACCAAGCTCCTACGAGCAGTACTTC

j_gene: TRBJ2-1
v_gene: TRBV5-4
d_gene: TRBD2
abundance: once
len: 16
CDR3aa: CASSSKTSGGYNEQFF
CDR3nt: TGTGCCAGCAGCTCGAAGACTAGCGGGGGTTACAATGAGCAGTTCTTC

j_gene: TRBJ2-1
v_gene: TRBV6-2/TRBV6-3
d_gene: TRBD2
abundance: few
len: 16
CDR3aa: CASSLYRPGGYNEQFF
CDR3nt: TGTGCCAGCAGTTTATATCGACCGGGGGGCTACAATGAGCAGTTCTTC

j_gene: TRBJ2-3
v_gene: TRBV11-2
d_gene: NA
abundance: few
len: 12
CDR3aa: CASSLLGNTQYF
CDR3nt: TGTGCCAGCAGCTTACTAGGAAATACGCAGTATTTT

j_gene: TRBJ1-6
v_gene: TRBV7-2
d_gene: NA
abundance: many
len: 15
CDR3aa: CASRALGSYNSPLHF
CDR3nt: TGTGCCAGCAGGGCTCTGGGTTCCTATAATTCACCCCTCCACTTT

j_gene: TRBJ1-2
v_gene: TRBV5-6
d_gene: TRBD1
abundance: many
len: 13
CDR3aa: CASSYRQGDGYTF
CDR3nt: TGTGCCAGCAGCTACAGACAGGGCGATGGCTACACCTTC

j_gene: TRBJ1-4
v_gene: TRBV7-2
d_gene: TRBD1
abundance: many
len: 18
CDR3aa: CASSLRRQGALTNEKLFF
CDR3nt: TGTGCCAGCAGCTTAAGGAGACAGGGGGCGCTTACTAATGAAAAACTGTTTTTT

j_gene: TRBJ1-6
v_gene: TRBV27
d_gene: NA
abundance: many
len: 15
CDR3aa: CASRNREPTNSPLHF
CDR3nt: TGTGCCAGCAGGAACAGGGAACCTACTAATTCACCCCTCCACTTT

j_gene: TRBJ2-1
v_gene: TRBV4-1
d_gene: NA
abundance: NA
len: 15
CDR3aa: CASSPLAPRVVEQFF
CDR3nt: TGCGCCAGCAGCCCCCTAGCCCCTAGGGTCGTGGAGCAGTTCTTC

j_gene: TRBJ2-3
v_gene: TRBV5-1
d_gene: NA
abundance: NA
len: 12
CDR3aa: CASRYDTDTQYF
CDR3nt: TGCGCCAGCAGGTACGACACAGATACGCAGTATTTT

j_gene: TRBJ1-1
v_gene: TRBV7-2
d_gene: NA
abundance: many
len: 10
CDR3aa: CASSSDGAFF
CDR3nt: TGTGCCAGCAGCTCCGACGGAGCTTTCTTT

j_gene: TRBJ1-1
v_gene: TRBV14
d_gene: NA
abundance: many
len: 13
CDR3aa: CASRGGRGTEAFF
CDR3nt: TGTGCCAGCAGGGGAGGGAGGGGCACTGAAGCTTTCTTT

j_gene: TRBJ2-1
v_gene: TRBV6-2/TRBV6-3
d_gene: NA
abundance: few
len: 12
CDR3aa: CASSSRAVEQFF
CDR3nt: TGTGCCAGCAGTAGCCGAGCGGTAGAGCAGTTCTTC

j_gene: TRBJ2-3
v_gene: TRBV4-2
d_gene: NA
abundance: few
len: 13
CDR3aa: CASSQDWTDTQYF
CDR3nt: TGTGCCAGCAGCCAAGATTGGACAGATACGCAGTATTTT

j_gene: TRBJ1-1
v_gene: TRBV5-1
d_gene: NA
abundance: many
len: 14
CDR3aa: CASSLGVLNTEAFF
CDR3nt: TGCGCCAGCAGCTTGGGGGTGTTGAACACTGAAGCTTTCTTT

j_gene: TRBJ2-5
v_gene: TRBV7-2
d_gene: NA
abundance: NA
len: 11
CDR3aa: CASSILRTQYF
CDR3nt: TGTGCCAGCAGTATCTTAAGGACCCAGTACTTC

j_gene: TRBJ1-1
v_gene: TRBV7-3
d_gene: NA
abundance: many
len: 13
CDR3aa: CASSLTPNTEAFF
CDR3nt: TGCGCCAGCAGCCTTACACCGAACACTGAAGCTTTCTTT

j_gene: TRBJ1-1
v_gene: TRBV5-1
d_gene: TRBD1
abundance: many
len: 13
CDR3aa: CASSLEGAPEAFF
CDR3nt: TGCGCCAGCAGCTTAGAGGGGGCCCCTGAAGCTTTCTTT

j_gene: TRBJ2-3
v_gene: TRBV5-1
d_gene: TRBD1
abundance: few
len: 15
CDR3aa: CASSFDLTGADTQYF
CDR3nt: TGCGCCAGCAGCTTCGACTTAACAGGGGCAGATACGCAGTATTTT

j_gene: TRBJ2-7
v_gene: TRBV5-5
d_gene: NA
abundance: many
len: 12
CDR3aa: CASSFTGDEQYF
CDR3nt: TGTGCCAGCAGCTTCACCGGGGACGAGCAGTACTTC

j_gene: TRBJ1-1
v_gene: TRBV30
d_gene: NA
abundance: NA
len: 14
CDR3aa: CAWRIAVKNTEAFF
CDR3nt: TGTGCCTGGAGGATAGCGGTCAAGAACACTGAAGCTTTCTTT

j_gene: TRBJ1-2
v_gene: TRBV7-2
d_gene: NA
abundance: NA
len: 16
CDR3aa: CASSFLAGLTNYGYTF
CDR3nt: TGTGCCAGCAGCTTTTTGGCAGGATTAACCAACTATGGCTACACCTTC

j_gene: TRBJ1-6
v_gene: TRBV28
d_gene: TRBD1
abundance: few
len: 14
CDR3aa: CASVQGARGSPLHF
CDR3nt: TGTGCCAGCGTACAGGGGGCGCGAGGTTCACCCCTCCACTTT

j_gene: TRBJ2-3
v_gene: TRBV7-9
d_gene: NA
abundance: many
len: 14
CDR3aa: CASSLAGRTDTQYF
CDR3nt: TGTGCCAGCAGCTTAGCGGGCCGCACAGATACGCAGTATTTT

j_gene: TRBJ2-1
v_gene: TRBV6-2/TRBV6-3
d_gene: NA
abundance: few
len: 13
CDR3aa: CASSFQSYNEQFF
CDR3nt: TGTGCCAGCAGTTTTCAATCCTACAATGAGCAGTTCTTC

j_gene: TRBJ1-6
v_gene: TRBV7-6
d_gene: NA
abundance: few
len: 14
CDR3aa: CASSSLPNNSPLHF
CDR3nt: TGTGCCAGCAGCTCCCTTCCGAATAATTCACCCCTCCACTTT

j_gene: TRBJ2-7
v_gene: TRBV28
d_gene: NA
abundance: many
len: 14
CDR3aa: CASTLGTSLYEQYF
CDR3nt: TGTGCCAGCACCCTCGGGACATCTTTGTACGAGCAGTACTTC

j_gene: TRBJ1-1
v_gene: TRBV6-5
d_gene: NA
abundance: NA
len: 13
CDR3aa: CASSYREDTEAFF
CDR3nt: TGTGCCAGCAGTTACAGGGAGGACACTGAAGCTTTCTTT

j_gene: TRBJ2-1
v_gene: TRBV3-1
d_gene: TRBD1
abundance: few
len: 16
CDR3aa: CASSQEGTGFWNEQFF
CDR3nt: TGTGCCAGCAGCCAAGAAGGGACAGGGTTTTGGAATGAGCAGTTCTTC

j_gene: TRBJ2-1
v_gene: TRBV6-2/TRBV6-3
d_gene: TRBD2
abundance: many
len: 20
CDR3aa: CASSQNRLTSGGGYINEQFF
CDR3nt: TGTGCCAGCAGTCAGAACCGTCTGACTAGCGGGGGGGGCTATATTAATGAGCAGTTCTTC

j_gene: TRBJ2-7
v_gene: TRBV7-2
d_gene: NA
abundance: few
len: 15
CDR3aa: CASSLVGTDGYEQYF
CDR3nt: TGTGCCAGCAGCTTAGTGGGAACGGACGGCTACGAGCAGTACTTC